Listed below are T cell receptor beta chains from one sample, sequenced in a study of T cell changes during pregnancy in multiple sclerosis. Profiling relied on immunoSEQ multiplex PCR, and the TCRdb table lists in-frame clones only, not all of them. The profile shows about 110,000 clones, about 90% of them singletons. Sample: peripheral blood, taken before pregnancy. These receptors originate from a female donor with multiple sclerosis, enrolled in a pregnancy study. Both conserved end residues are part of each CDR3. Each record gives: D gene, J gene, V gene, clone size, CDR3 protein, CDR3 DNA. D genes are given only for firm matches. Where a row states a size, it is once, few, many or the class of an expanded clone; other rows omit it.

.,TRBJ1-6,TRBV7-9,.,CASSTSLGAPSSYNSPLHF,TGTGCCAGCAGCACCTCCCTTGGGGCTCCGAGCTCCTATAATTCACCCCTCCACTTT
TRBD2,TRBJ2-3,TRBV7-9,.,CASSSKEGTSGKADTQYF,TGTGCCAGCAGCTCAAAGGAGGGGACTAGCGGGAAGGCAGATACGCAGTATTTT
.,TRBJ2-5,TRBV9,.,CASNVGGRFGETQYF,TGTGCCAGCAACGTCGGGGGGCGGTTCGGAGAGACCCAGTACTTC
.,TRBJ1-1,TRBV4-1,.,CASSQPERGARRTEAFF,TGCGCCAGCAGCCAACCTGAGCGGGGGGCGCGGCGGACTGAAGCTTTCTTT
.,TRBJ1-4,TRBV7-8,.,CASSEGTANEKLFF,TGTGCCAGCAGCGAGGGAACGGCTAATGAAAAACTGTTTTTT
TRBD1,TRBJ2-7,TRBV2,.,CASSLKQGDYEQYF,TGTGCCAGCAGTCTAAAACAGGGGGACTACGAGCAGTACTTC
TRBD1,TRBJ1-1,TRBV19,once,CASSAGTDTEAFF,TGTGCCAGTAGTGCAGGGACAGACACTGAAGCTTTCTTT
TRBD1,TRBJ2-1,TRBV4-3,few,CASSQDTGTGSTEQFF,TGCGCCAGCAGCCAAGACACCGGGACAGGGTCGACAGAGCAGTTCTTC
TRBD2,TRBJ2-1,TRBV27,.,CASSPLRTSGSSYNEQFF,TGTGCCAGCAGTCCCCTAAGGACTAGCGGGAGCTCCTACAATGAGCAGTTCTTC
TRBD1,TRBJ1-2,TRBV29-1,.,CSVERAGGSYGYTF,TGCAGCGTTGAGAGGGCAGGGGGCTCCTATGGCTACACCTTC
.,TRBJ2-2,TRBV4-1,.,CASSQGGGRGFTGELFF,TGCGCCAGCAGCCAAGGGGGTGGGAGAGGGTTCACCGGGGAGCTGTTTTTT
TRBD2,TRBJ2-3,TRBV9,once,CASSVEIGRRGLAGRQYF,TGTGCCAGCAGCGTAGAAATCGGACGAAGGGGTCTAGCGGGGCGTCAGTATTTT
TRBD1,TRBJ2-7,TRBV6-5,.,CASSYEGASYEQYF,TGTGCCAGCAGTTACGAGGGGGCGTCGTACGAGCAGTACTTC
.,TRBJ1-2,TRBV7-9,.,CASSLGGDYGYTF,TGTGCCAGCAGCTTGGGGGGGGACTATGGTTACACCTTC
TRBD2,TRBJ2-3,TRBV18,.,CASSSPKSQRDSQEHTDTQYF,TGTGCCAGCTCATCCCCAAAGTCCCAGCGGGACTCCCAAGAGCACACAGATACGCAGTATTTT
TRBD1,TRBJ1-3,TRBV28,.,CASSGDRGSRNTIYF,TGTGCCAGCAGTGGGGACAGGGGAAGTAGGAACACCATATATTTT
TRBD2,TRBJ2-3,TRBV15,.,CATSRDLLAGSTDTQYF,TGTGCCACCAGCAGAGATCTGCTAGCGGGGTCCACAGATACGCAGTATTTT
TRBD1,TRBJ1-3,TRBV19,.,CASSMDSKGQAFSGNTIYF,TGTGCCAGTAGTATGGATTCAAAGGGACAGGCTTTTTCTGGAAACACCATATATTTT
.,TRBJ1-5,TRBV29-1,few,CSVGVWAGVGLSNQPQHF,TGCAGCGTTGGTGTCTGGGCAGGGGTCGGATTGAGCAATCAGCCCCAGCATTTT
TRBD1,TRBJ2-7,TRBV6-1,.,CASSEFRTGEQYF,TGTGCCAGCAGTGAGTTTAGGACAGGCGAGCAGTACTTC
.,TRBJ2-1,TRBV7-5,.,CARSCGSGTNEQFF,TGTGCCAGAAGCTGTGGTAGCGGGACGAATGAGCAGTTCTTC
TRBD2,TRBJ2-1,TRBV9,.,CASSVSPAGGPDEQFF,TGTGCCAGCAGCGTAAGTCCAGCGGGGGGGCCGGATGAGCAGTTCTTC
TRBD2,TRBJ2-4,TRBV5-1,.,CASSPGTSGGRNIQYF,TGCGCCAGCAGCCCAGGGACTAGCGGGGGAAGGAACATTCAGTACTTC
.,TRBJ1-3,TRBV7-2,.,CASSLVEGSGNTIYF,TGTGCCAGCAGCTTAGTGGAGGGTTCTGGAAACACCATATATTTT
TRBD2,TRBJ2-7,TRBV7-6,once,CASSLEALAGAPIEQYF,TGTGCCAGCAGCTTAGAGGCACTAGCGGGGGCCCCTATCGAGCAGTACTTC
TRBD2,TRBJ2-3,TRBV5-6,once,CASSFGAAGGGTQYF,TGTGCCAGCAGCTTCGGTGCAGCGGGAGGGGGAACGCAGTATTTT
TRBD1,TRBJ2-7,TRBV5-4,.,CASSSGTGGSYEQYF,TGTGCCAGCAGCTCTGGGACAGGGGGCTCCTACGAGCAGTACTTC
TRBD1,TRBJ1-1,TRBV2,.,CASSRTGDTEAFF,TGTGCCAGCAGCAGGACAGGGGACACTGAAGCTTTCTTT
TRBD1,TRBJ2-5,TRBV6-1,once,CASSVDRAETQYF,TGTGCCAGCAGTGTCGACAGGGCGGAGACCCAGTACTTC
TRBD2,TRBJ2-3,TRBV7-3,once,CASSPMTSGGADTQYF,TGTGCCAGCAGCCCAATGACTAGCGGGGGGGCTGATACGCAGTATTTT
.,TRBJ1-2,TRBV7-2,once,CASTQGRDYGYTF,TGTGCCAGCACCCAGGGCCGCGACTATGGCTACACCTTC
.,TRBJ1-1,TRBV5-1,.,CASSDGSNTEAFF,TGCGCCAGCTCAGACGGGTCGAACACTGAAGCTTTCTTT
.,TRBJ2-1,TRBV7-3,.,CASSLTGQSYNEQFF,TGTGCCAGCAGCTTAACGGGGCAGTCCTACAATGAGCAGTTCTTC
.,TRBJ2-4,TRBV2,.,CASSPGDSAYIQYF,TGTGCCAGCAGCCCCGGGGACTCTGCTTACATTCAGTACTTC
.,TRBJ2-5,TRBV2,.,CASSQSGTQYQETQYF,TGTGCCAGCAGTCAATCCGGGACTCAGTACCAAGAGACCCAGTACTTC
.,TRBJ2-7,TRBV7-3,.,CASSPSGSHEQYF,TGTGCCAGCAGCCCCAGCGGGTCCCACGAGCAGTACTTC
TRBD1,TRBJ2-1,TRBV7-2,.,CASSRGQSSSYNEQFF,TGTGCCAGCAGCAGGGGACAGTCTAGCTCCTACAATGAGCAGTTCTTC
TRBD2,TRBJ2-1,TRBV7-9,.,CASSLWSNSGRAGNEQFF,TGTGCCAGCAGCTTATGGTCCAATAGCGGGAGGGCAGGCAATGAGCAGTTCTTC
.,TRBJ1-4,TRBV5-1,once,CASSLGHLREKLFF,TGCGCCAGCAGCTTGGGACACCTACGGGAAAAACTGTTTTTT